The 17 T cell receptor beta chains listed next were all sequenced from one sample in a study of blood T cell repertoires in COVID-19. Assay: immunoSEQ multiplex PCR; the TCRdb copy retains only in-frame clones and omits some. The table has some 54,000 clones, about four fifths seen once. Sequencing was done on a sample of peripheral blood. These receptors were taken from a woman of 80 years or more with COVID-19, enrolled during active disease.

CDR3 protein: CASSYSLQGRYYGYTF. The CDR3 bases are TGTGCCAGCAGTTACTCCCTACAGGGACGGTACTATGGCTACACCTTC. The J gene is TRBJ1-2, the V gene TRBV6-5, with D maybe TRBD1 (6 bases). The germline V gene has CDR1 MNHEY and CDR2 SVGAGI. Trimming took 0 bases from V and 3 from J, leaving 14 bases between them. This CDR3 has 16 amino acids.

The V call is TRBV18, the J call TRBJ1-5, with 8 bases fitting TRBD1. CDR3 size: 16 residues. V gave up 4 bases and J gave up 1 base; unmatched junction bases: 6. Per the germline V gene, CDR1 is KGHSH and CDR2 is LQKENI. DNA for the CDR3: TGTGCCAGCTCACTCGGGACAGGTGGAAGCAATCAGCCCCAGCATTTT. It specifies CASSLGTGGSNQPQHF.

The chain recombines TRBV4-1 with TRBJ1-2; 7 positions agree with TRBD1. Germline CDR1 is MGHRA and CDR2 is YSYEKL. The V segment lost 6 bases and the J segment 3 bases; nucleotides outside the gene matches: 4. The CDR3 has 13 residues. The DNA of the CDR3 is TGCGCCAGCAGACCCACAGGGGACTATGGCTACACCTTC. Protein: CASRPTGDYGYTF.

The V gene is TRBV12-5, the J gene TRBJ2-5; 10 bases agree with TRBD1. Germline V lookup: CDR1 LGHNT, CDR2 FRNRAP. The CDR3 is made up of 15 amino acids. Germline trimming cut 4 bases from V and 4 bases from J; bases unmatched to any gene: 6. The CDR3 loop is CASGSYGQGGETQYF. The CDR3 DNA is TGTGCTAGTGGTTCGTACGGACAGGGGGGAGAGACCCAGTACTTC.

The chain uses TRBV28 and TRBJ1-1; maybe TRBD1 (6 bases). This CDR3 has 15 amino acids. V lost 3 bases and J lost 5, with 16 bases in between. Germline assignment: CDR1 MDHEN and CDR2 SYDVKM. In nucleotides, the CDR3 is TGTGCCAGCAGTTTTCACTCAGGGGCGAGGACTGAAGCTTTCTTT. Its protein product is CASSFHSGARTEAFF.

The chain combines TRBV3-1 (or the pseudogene TRBV3-2) with TRBJ2-7; TRBD2 is a possible D gene (5 bases). From germline, CDR1 is LGHDT and CDR2 YNNKEL (reference sequence). Between the trimmed V and J ends, which lost 1 base and 2 bases, there was a span of 12 bases. The CDR3 has 15 amino acids. CDR3 sequence reads: CASSQAQVLAYEQYF. The CDR3 region has the DNA TGTGCCAGCAGCCAAGCTCAGGTACTAGCCTACGAGCAGTACTTC.

The CDR3 bases are TGTGCCAGCTCACCACCAGGGGTGAGCAATCAGCCCCAGCATTTT. Its translation is CASSPPGVSNQPQHF. The J gene is TRBJ1-5, the V gene TRBV18; D may be TRBD1 (5 bases). CDR1 is KGHSH and CDR2 is LQKENI in the germline V gene. The length of the CDR3 is 15 residues. Trimming took 0 bases from V and 1 from J, leaving 7 bases between them.

The V gene is TRBV11-2, the J gene TRBJ2-3, with D uncertain. Trimming removed 2 bases at V and 7 bases at J, with 10 bases between. The CDR3 spans 13 residues. Germline V lookup: CDR1 SGHAT, CDR2 FQNNGV. The CDR3 loop is CASSLNLLHTQYF. The CDR3 DNA reads TGTGCCAGCAGCTTAAATTTGCTACATACGCAGTATTTT.

V gene TRBV28 combines with J gene TRBJ2-1, with unresolved D. From germline, CDR1 is MDHEN and CDR2 SYDVKM. The V end was cut by 7 bases, the J end by 6 bases, with 10 bases between. This CDR3 comprises 12 residues. The CDR3 region is CASTSPGNEQFF. The CDR3 nucleotides read TGTGCCAGCACCTCCCCGGGCAATGAGCAGTTCTTC.

V usage is TRBV29-1 and J usage is TRBJ2-5, with D possibly matching TRBD1 (5 bases). Germline assignment: CDR1 SQVTM and CDR2 ANQGSEA. The CDR3 extends over 12 amino acids. Trimming left V 5 bases short and J 9 bases short, with 16 bases between. The CDR3 spells CSVTDTPKAQYF. CDR3 DNA sequence: TGCAGCGTTACGGACACCCCCAAGGCCCAGTACTTC.

This chain links TRBV5-1 with TRBJ2-3; 8 bases map to TRBD1. V lost 4 bases and J lost 1; bases outside the gene matches: 5. The germline CDR1 and CDR2 sequences are SGHRS and YFSETQ. The CDR3 runs to 15 residues. CDR3 in amino acids: CASSLGGQGTDTQYF. CDR3 nucleotide sequence: TGCGCCAGCAGCCTGGGGGGACAGGGCACAGATACGCAGTATTTT.

The chain couples TRBV1 to TRBJ2-5; the table's D call, TRBD2, was not checked against the DNA. TRBV1 is a pseudogene locus. There are 14 residues in the CDR3. The CDR3 reads CTSNKDRAEETQYF. CDR3 DNA sequence: TGCACCAGCAACAAAGACCGCGCGGAAGAGACCCAGTACTTC.

The V gene is TRBV10-3, the J gene TRBJ2-7; TRBD2 matches 8 bases. CDR1 and CDR2 (germline): ENHRY, SYGVKD. With 4 bases clipped from V and 2 bases from J, the junction kept 7 bases outside the gene matches. This CDR3 region has 15 residues. CDR3 DNA: TGTGCCATCAGTGGGGCGGGGGGCGCAGCCTACGAGCAGTACTTC. It encodes CAISGAGGAAYEQYF.

The chain combines TRBV19 with TRBJ1-5, with 7 positions matching TRBD1. CDR3 length: 16 amino acids. The trim removed 1 base at V and 5 bases at J, leaving 8 bases unmatched. The germline CDR1 and CDR2 sequences are LNHDA and SQIVND (reference sequence). CDR3 bases: TGTGCCAGTAGTATAGGTGACAGGGAGAGGGATCAGCCCCAGCATTTT. Translation gives CASSIGDRERDQPQHF.

The count of this clone is one. The chain carries TRBV3-1 (or the pseudogene TRBV3-2) and TRBJ1-1; a possible D gene is TRBD1 (5 bases). The CDR3 is 14 amino acids. V gave up 0 bases and J gave up 1 base, with 6 bases separating them. Germline CDR1 is LGHDT and CDR2 is YNNKEL (reference sequence). The CDR3 DNA follows: TGTGCCAGCAGCCAAGATCAGGGGAACACTGAAGCTTTCTTT. Translation: CASSQDQGNTEAFF.

The rearrangement joins TRBV25-1 to TRBJ1-1; a weak D match, TRBD1 (5 bases). Germline CDR1 MGHDK, CDR2 SYGVNS. This CDR3 has 16 residues. V gave up 3 bases and J gave up 0 bases, with 14 bases separating them. The DNA for the CDR3 is TGTGCCAGCAGTGACCTCGACAGATACATGAACACTGAAGCTTTCTTT. This codes for CASSDLDRYMNTEAFF.

V and J are TRBV10-3 and TRBJ2-7; TRBD2 matches at 8 bases. Trimming at V came to 7 bases and at J to 1 base, leaving 3 bases not matched to a gene. Germline loops: CDR1 ENHRY, CDR2 SYGVKD. This CDR3 region has 13 residues. CDR3: CAIKRETSYEQYF. CDR3 in DNA: TGTGCCATCAAGCGGGAGACTTCCTACGAGCAGTACTTC.